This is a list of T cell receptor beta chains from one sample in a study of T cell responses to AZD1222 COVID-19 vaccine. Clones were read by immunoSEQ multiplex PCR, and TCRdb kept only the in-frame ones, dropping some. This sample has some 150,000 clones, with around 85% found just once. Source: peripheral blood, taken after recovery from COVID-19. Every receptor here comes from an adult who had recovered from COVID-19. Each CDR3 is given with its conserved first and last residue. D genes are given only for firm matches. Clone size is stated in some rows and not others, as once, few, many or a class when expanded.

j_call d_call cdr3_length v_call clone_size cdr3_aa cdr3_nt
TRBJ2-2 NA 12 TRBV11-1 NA CASSLNTGELFF TGTGCCAGCAGCCTTAACACCGGGGAGCTGTTTTTT
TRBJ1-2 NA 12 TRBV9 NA CASSDLRDGYTF TGTGCCAGCAGCGACTTAAGGGATGGCTACACCTTC
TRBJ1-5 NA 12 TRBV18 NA CASTNSNQPQHF TGTGCCAGCACTAATAGCAATCAGCCCCAGCATTTT
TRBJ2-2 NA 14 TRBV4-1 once CASSQDGRAGELFF TGCGCCAGCAGCCAAGATGGCCGGGCCGGGGAGCTGTTTTTT
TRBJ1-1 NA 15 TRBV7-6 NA CASSLALSGNTEAFF TGTGCCAGCAGCTTAGCGTTGTCGGGGAACACTGAAGCTTTCTTT
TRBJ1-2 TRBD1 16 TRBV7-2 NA CASSQGQGAVGYGYTF TGTGCCAGCAGCCAGGGACAGGGGGCTGTAGGCTATGGCTACACCTTC
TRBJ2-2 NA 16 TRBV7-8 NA CASSLWPGSNTGELFF TGTGCCAGCAGCTTATGGCCAGGTTCGAACACCGGGGAGCTGTTTTTT
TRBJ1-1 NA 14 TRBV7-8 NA CASSLSGRNTEAFF TGTGCCAGCAGCTTATCTGGGAGAAACACTGAAGCTTTCTTT
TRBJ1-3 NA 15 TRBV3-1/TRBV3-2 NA CASSQGIFSGNTIYF TGTGCCAGCAGCCAAGGGATTTTCTCTGGAAACACCATATATTTT
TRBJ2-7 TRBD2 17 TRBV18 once CASSPQSQGTGGSEQYF TGTGCCAGCTCACCACAGTCCCAGGGAACGGGAGGCTCCGAGCAGTACTTC
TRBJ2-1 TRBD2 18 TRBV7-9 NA CASSLRLAGGMGSNEQFF TGTGCCAGCAGCCTAAGACTAGCGGGGGGCATGGGTAGTAATGAGCAGTTCTTC
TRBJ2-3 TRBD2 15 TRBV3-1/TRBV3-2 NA CASSLSGIPADTQYF TGTGCCAGCAGCCTTAGCGGGATCCCGGCAGATACGCAGTATTTT
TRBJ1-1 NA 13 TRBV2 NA CASSEGGFWMAFF TGTGCCAGCAGTGAAGGGGGTTTCTGGATGGCTTTCTTT
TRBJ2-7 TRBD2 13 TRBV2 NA CASSLAESYEQYF TGTGCCAGCAGTCTAGCGGAATCCTACGAGCAGTACTTC